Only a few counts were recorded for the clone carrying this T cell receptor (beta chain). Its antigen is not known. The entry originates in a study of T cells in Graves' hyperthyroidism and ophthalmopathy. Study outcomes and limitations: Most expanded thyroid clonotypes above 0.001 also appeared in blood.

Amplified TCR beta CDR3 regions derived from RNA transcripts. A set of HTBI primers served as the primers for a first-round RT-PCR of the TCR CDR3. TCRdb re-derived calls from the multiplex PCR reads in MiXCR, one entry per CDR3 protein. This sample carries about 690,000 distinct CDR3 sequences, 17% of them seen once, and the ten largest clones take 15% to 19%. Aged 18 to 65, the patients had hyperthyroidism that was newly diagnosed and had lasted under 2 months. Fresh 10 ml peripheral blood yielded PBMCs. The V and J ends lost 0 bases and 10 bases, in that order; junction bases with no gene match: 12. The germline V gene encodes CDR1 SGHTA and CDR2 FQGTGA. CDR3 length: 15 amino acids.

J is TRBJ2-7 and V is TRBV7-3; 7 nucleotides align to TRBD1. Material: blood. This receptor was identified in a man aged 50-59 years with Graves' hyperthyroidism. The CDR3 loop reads CASSLTGTEKLPQYF. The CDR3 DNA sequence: TGTGCCAGCAGCTTAACCGGGACAGAGAAGCTACCACAGTACTTC.